This TCR beta chain comes out of a study of CD8+CD57+ T cells in acquired aplastic anemia. Study context: Sorted CD4+ and CD8+ cell DNA averaged approximately 3 ug.

V was pared by 5 bases and J by 9 bases, with 14 bases between. This CDR3 has 14 residues. This clonotype was detected ten times or more. CDR3 and TCR beta VDJ profiling relied on genomic DNA as the template. TCRdb independently ran MiXCR on the reads; one entry per CDR3 protein. The table records some 210,000 distinct CDR3 sequences, 61% of them present only once. This sequence joins TRBV12-3 or TRBV12-4 and TRBJ1-6; no clear D gene. The sequencing input was sorted CD4+, CD8+, or CD8+CD57+ T cells (not recorded which) from PBMCs. The sequence was obtained from a human donor in good health. The CDR3 nucleotides read TGTGCCAGCAGTACCTCGGGAGCGTTTTCACCCCTCCACTTT. Amino acid sequence: CASSTSGAFSPLHF.